The present T cell receptor (beta chain) was sequenced within a study of blood T cell repertoires in COVID-19. Participants reported their clinical history, and cohort assignment relied on those reports. The V gene's germline CDR1 is SQVTM and CDR2 ANQGSEA. CDR3 length: 13 residues. V was clipped by 7 bases and J by 6 bases; unmatched bases: 10. Repertoires were generated with immunoSEQ multiplex PCR, while TCRdb's copy carries only in-frame clones and drops some. Here the sample spans 200,000 to 250,000 clones, approximately 90% being singletons. The TCR comes from a man aged 50 to 60 who had been exposed to COVID-19. The chain employs TRBV29-1 and TRBJ1-2; TRBD1 matches at 8 bases. Sequenced sample: PBMCs or T cells enriched from blood (not recorded which). CDR3 DNA: TGCAGCGGTGGACAGGGCGTCGTTAATGGCTACACCTTC. Its protein product is CSGGQGVVNGYTF. The whole variable domain, filled in from reference TRBV29-1 and TRBJ1-2, reads SAVISQKPSRDICQRGTSLTIQCQVDSQVTMMFWYRQQPGQSLTLIATANQGSEATYESGFVIDKFPISRPNLTFSTLTVSNMSPEDSSIYLCSGGQGVVNGYTFGSGTRLTVV.